The 28 T cell receptor beta chains listed next were all sequenced from one sample in a study of vaccination and CD4 T cells after COVID-19. The treatment here: roughly 10-day PBMC culture with coronavirus spike peptide pools or control peptides (ViraFEST assay). Sequenced with the Oncomine TCR Beta short-read assay was DNA taken from cultured CD4+ T cells. TCRdb recomputed calls from the PCR reads with MiXCR, one row per CDR3 protein. The table includes about 20,000 distinct CDR3 sequences, 56% detected once. The antigens for these receptors are not known. The sample consisted of CD4+ T cells from blood, cultured in vitro. These receptors all come from a human donor who had recovered from COVID-19.

This chain connects TRBV20-1 to TRBJ1-3; 7 nucleotides line up with TRBD1. The V and J ends lost 1 base and 0 bases, in that order; junction bases with no gene match: 3. Germline V gene lookup returns CDR1 DFQATT and CDR2 SNEGSKA (reference sequence). The CDR3 covers 15 residues. The CDR3 region has the DNA TGCAGTGCTAGAGTGGGACAGCTCTCTGGAAACACCATATATTTT. Translating gives CSARVGQLSGNTIYF.

The DNA for the CDR3 is TGTGCCAGCAGCCAGGATCAGGGGGGGTCTAGCAATCAGCCCCAGCATTTT. Protein: CASSQDQGGSSNQPQHF. The gene calls are TRBV4-2 and TRBJ1-5; the match to TRBD1 covers 7 bases. Germline CDR1 LGHNA, CDR2 YNFKEQ. The CDR3 contains 17 residues. V trimming: 3 bases; J trimming: 0 bases; junction bases outside the gene matches: 8.

This clonotype was counted only a few times. V is TRBV7-2 and J is TRBJ2-5, with 9 bases identical to TRBD2. CDR3 length: 14 amino acids. Per the germline V gene, CDR1 is SGHTA and CDR2 is FQGNSA. V shed 4 bases and J 2 bases; nucleotides not matched to a gene: 2. CDR3 protein: CASSSAGGQETQYF. Here the CDR3 DNA reads TGTGCCAGCAGCTCCGCGGGGGGGCAAGAGACCCAGTACTTC.

In its sample, this clonotype was seen a few times. CDR3 sequence (DNA): TGTGCCATCAGTGGACAGGGGGACTATGGCTACACCTTC. This sequence encodes CAISGQGDYGYTF. The gene calls are TRBV10-3 and TRBJ1-2, with 9 positions matching TRBD1. Germline CDR1 and CDR2: ENHRY and SYGVKD. J lost 3 bases, V lost 4 bases, and 0 bases had no gene match. The CDR3 is 13 residues long.

The rearrangement links TRBV20-1 to TRBJ1-6; 10 nucleotides agree with TRBD1. The V and J ends lost 6 bases and 8 bases, in that order; junction bases with no gene match: 4. Germline lookup yields CDR1 DFQATT and CDR2 SNEGSKA (reference sequence). CDR3 size: 13 residues. CDR3 nucleotide sequence: TGCAGTGCAATGGACAGGGGGGATTCACCCCTCCACTTT. Protein product: CSAMDRGDSPLHF.

The table lists this clonotype with a few counts. V is TRBV10-3 and J is TRBJ1-3; TRBD1 might be the D (5 bases). In germline, CDR1 is ENHRY, CDR2 SYGVKD. CDR3 size: 15 residues. Trimming removed 9 bases from V and 2 bases from J, with 17 bases in between. CDR3: CAITGTPGTGNTIYF. The DNA of the CDR3 is TGTGCCATAACCGGGACCCCTGGGACTGGAAACACCATATATTTT.

V usage is TRBV20-1 and J usage is TRBJ2-1; 8 bases map to TRBD2. Germline-derived CDR1 and CDR2 are DFQATT and SNEGSKA (reference sequence). Unmatched junction bases numbered 6, after V lost 3 bases and J lost 8 bases. This CDR3 comprises 13 residues. As DNA, the CDR3 is TGCAGTGCTAGGCAGCGGGAGTTGTATGAGCAGTTCTTC. Translated, it gives CSARQRELYEQFF.

The rearrangement links TRBV19 to TRBJ2-7; the D gene is possibly TRBD2 (6 bases). Germline-derived CDR1 and CDR2 are LNHDA and SQIVND (reference sequence). V was pared by 3 bases and J by 6 bases, with 18 bases between. The length of the CDR3 is 15 residues. CDR3 nucleotide sequence: TGTGCCAGTAGTATCTCCCGGGGGATCCCTGCCGAGCAGTACTTC. Its translation: CASSISRGIPAEQYF.

In this sample, this clonotype turned up a few times. The V and J genes are TRBV6-1 and TRBJ2-7; 7 nucleotides align to TRBD1. Germline assignment: CDR1 MNHNS and CDR2 SASEGT. Trimming removed 7 bases from V and 6 bases from J; junction bases left unmatched: 9. The CDR3 totals 13 residues. The DNA of the CDR3 is TGTGCCAGCACCCCGACAGGGTTCACCGAGCAGTACTTC. This encodes CASTPTGFTEQYF.

The V gene is TRBV20-1, the J gene TRBJ2-1; 9 nucleotides agree with TRBD2. The CDR3 length is 14 residues. CDR1 DFQATT and CDR2 SNEGSKA come from the germline V gene (reference sequence). V lost 5 bases, J lost 4 bases, and 6 bases stayed unmatched. CDR3 amino acids: CSALTTSGYNEQFF. Written as DNA, the CDR3 is TGCAGTGCTCTGACGACTAGCGGATACAATGAGCAGTTCTTC.

The chain joins TRBV28 to TRBJ2-2; TRBD1 aligns across 9 bases. With 1 base clipped from V and 4 bases from J, the junction kept 7 bases outside the gene matches. The CDR3 extends over 17 amino acids. Germline CDR1 is MDHEN and CDR2 is SYDVKM. CDR3 DNA sequence: TGTGCCAGCAGTTTATCCGGGACAGGGTGGGGCACCGGGGAGCTGTTTTTT. Encoded protein: CASSLSGTGWGTGELFF.

The V and J genes are TRBV12-3 or TRBV12-4 and TRBJ1-5; D gene unclear. Trimming removed 7 bases from V and 4 bases from J, with 14 bases in between. The CDR3 runs 14 residues. The CDR3 nucleotides are TGTGCCAGCACCCTTGGAGGGCCTAATCAGCCCCAGCATTTT. Its protein product is CASTLGGPNQPQHF.

The chain couples TRBV11-2 to TRBJ1-5, with a tentative D call TRBD1 (5 bases). The CDR3 runs 18 residues. V was pared by 4 bases and J by 0 bases, with 19 bases between. Germline CDR1 SGHAT, CDR2 FQNNGV. The CDR3, as DNA: TGTGCCAGCAGCTACAGGAGGCAGGGAGACGATAGCAATCAGCCCCAGCATTTT. Encoded protein: CASSYRRQGDDSNQPQHF.

This chain links TRBV10-3 with TRBJ1-5; 7 bases are a match to TRBD1. V lost 0 bases, J lost 3 bases, and 2 bases stayed unmatched. CDR1 and CDR2 from the germline V gene are ENHRY and SYGVKD. This CDR3 is 15 amino acids long. CDR3 DNA sequence: TGTGCCATCAGTGAGTCCGGACAGGTCAATCAGCCCCAGCATTTT. Protein sequence: CAISESGQVNQPQHF.

The chain links TRBV4-2 to TRBJ2-3; D is unclear. The V end was cut by 1 base, the J end by 4 bases, with 12 bases between. Germline CDR1 reads LGHNA; CDR2 reads YNFKEQ. The CDR3 has 15 amino acids. The CDR3 DNA reads TGTGCCAGCAGCCAAGCACAGAGGTCCGCAGATACGCAGTATTTT. Its protein is CASSQAQRSADTQYF.

The chain carries TRBV20-1 and TRBJ1-2, with 8 bases matching TRBD1. The junction had 2 bases not matched to a gene; V was cut back by 2 bases and J by 3 bases. CDR1 and CDR2 from the germline V gene are DFQATT and SNEGSKA (reference sequence). This CDR3 has 13 residues. The CDR3: CSARQGADYGYTF. The CDR3 region has the DNA TGCAGTGCTAGACAGGGGGCGGACTATGGCTACACCTTC.

The chain is built from TRBV7-2 and TRBJ2-6; no clear D. The CDR3 sequence is 13 residues long. V shed 6 bases and J shed 0 bases, with 3 bases lying between them. Germline lookup yields CDR1 SGHTA and CDR2 FQGNSA. The CDR3 bases are TGTGCCAGCAGGGACTCTGGGGCCAACGTCCTGACTTTC. This codes for CASRDSGANVLTF.

This clonotype is judged medium-sized (0.01 to 0.1%). The rearrangement joins TRBV7-2 to TRBJ2-7; 9 nucleotides agree with TRBD2. CDR3 size: 16 residues. Trimming removed 0 bases from V and 2 bases from J; junction bases left unmatched: 5. Germline assignment: CDR1 SGHTA and CDR2 FQGNSA. CDR3 in DNA: TGTGCCAGCAGCTTAGCGCACGGCGGGGGGGCCTACGAGCAGTACTTC. Amino acid sequence: CASSLAHGGGAYEQYF.

The rearrangement uses TRBV7-2 and TRBJ2-1; D unclear. The CDR3 spans 13 residues. V lost 4 bases to trimming and J lost 10 bases, with 14 bases between them. CDR1 is SGHTA and CDR2 is FQGNSA in the germline V gene. The CDR3 spells CASSSRHIIEQFF. CDR3 bases: TGTGCCAGCAGCTCGAGACATATCATAGAGCAGTTCTTC.

A few counts support this clonotype. The gene calls are TRBV4-2 and TRBJ2-2; 9 bases agree with TRBD2. The germline V gene encodes CDR1 LGHNA and CDR2 YNFKEQ. With V trimmed by 4 bases and J by 5 bases, 8 bases remained unmatched. This CDR3 has 16 residues. CDR3 region: CASSPFSGSGTGELFF. CDR3 bases: TGTGCCAGCAGCCCTTTTAGCGGGAGTGGAACCGGGGAGCTGTTTTTT.

The chain employs TRBV20-1 and TRBJ2-1; TRBD2 agrees at 12 bases. CDR3 length: 15 amino acids. Germline-derived CDR1 and CDR2 are DFQATT and SNEGSKA (reference sequence). J gave up 5 bases and V 4 bases, and 6 bases lay outside the gene matches. The CDR3 coding sequence is TGCAGTGCTACTACTAGCGGGAGGCTCGACAATGAGCAGTTCTTC. Translated, it gives CSATTSGRLDNEQFF.

The chain employs TRBV7-9 and TRBJ2-7; D possibly corresponds to TRBD2 (5 bases). V lost 0 bases, J lost 1 base, and 7 bases lay in between. Germline V gives CDR1 SEHNR, CDR2 FQNEAQ (reference sequence). CDR3 size: 14 residues. The CDR3 is CASSLASASYEQYF. The CDR3 DNA is TGTGCCAGCAGCTTAGCTAGCGCTTCCTACGAGCAGTACTTC.

In its sample, this clonotype was seen a few times. The chain combines TRBV5-8 with TRBJ1-2; D is uncertain. Trimming cost V 6 bases and J 0 bases, with 15 bases left between them. From germline, CDR1 is SGHTS and CDR2 YDEGEE. This CDR3 is built from 15 residues. The CDR3 region is CASILAGLTNYGYTF. DNA for the CDR3: TGTGCCAGCATCCTGGCAGGACTTACTAACTATGGCTACACCTTC.

The chain links TRBV24-1 to TRBJ2-6, with D hard to call. V was pared by 3 bases and J by 0 bases, with 11 bases between. There are 17 residues in the CDR3. Germline CDR1 KGHDR, CDR2 SFDVKD. In nucleotides, the CDR3 is TGTGCCACCAGTGATCCAAACCCAAACTCTGGGGCCAACGTCCTGACTTTC. Amino acid sequence: CATSDPNPNSGANVLTF.

The chain combines TRBV7-3 with TRBJ2-2, with D possibly being TRBD2 (5 bases). Germline V gives CDR1 SGHTA, CDR2 FQGTGA. V dropped 5 bases and J dropped 4 bases, with 14 bases sitting between them. The CDR3 is made up of 15 amino acids. CDR3: CASSKVAGPTGELFF. In nucleotides, the CDR3 is TGTGCCAGCAGCAAGGTCGCGGGCCCCACCGGGGAGCTGTTTTTT.

The chain recombines TRBV2 with TRBJ2-1, with 8 bases fitting TRBD1. The CDR3 sequence is 13 residues long. The germline gives CDR1 SNHLY, CDR2 FYNNEI. V was clipped by 6 bases and J by 8 bases; unmatched bases: 6. The chain's CDR3 is CASSTDRGHEQFF. In nucleotides, the CDR3 is TGTGCCAGCAGCACAGACAGGGGACATGAGCAGTTCTTC. Filled out from reference TRBV2 and TRBJ2-1, the complete variable domain reads EPEVTQTPSHQVTQMGQEVILRCVPISNHLYFYWYRQILGQKVEFLVSFYNNEISEKSEIFDDQFSVERPDGSNFTLKIRSTKLEDSAMYFCASSTDRGHEQFFGPGTRLTVL.

The chain has TRBV18 and TRBJ2-7; D remains ambiguous. Trimming removed 5 bases at V and 2 bases at J, with 10 bases between. CDR1 is KGHSH, CDR2 LQKENI, per germline. CDR3 length: 13 amino acids. The DNA for the CDR3 is TGTGCCAGCTCATTGGGCCAAACCTACGAGCAGTACTTC. Amino acids: CASSLGQTYEQYF.

A few counts support this clonotype. V and J are TRBV29-1 and TRBJ1-4; the match to TRBD1 covers 8 bases. Germline assignment: CDR1 SQVTM and CDR2 ANQGSEA. Losses at the gene ends were 7 bases for V and 3 bases for J; bases not matched to a gene: 4. CDR3 length: 13 residues. Written as DNA, the CDR3 is TGCAGCGCTACAGGGGGGCCTAATGAAAAACTGTTTTTT. This gives the protein CSATGGPNEKLFF.